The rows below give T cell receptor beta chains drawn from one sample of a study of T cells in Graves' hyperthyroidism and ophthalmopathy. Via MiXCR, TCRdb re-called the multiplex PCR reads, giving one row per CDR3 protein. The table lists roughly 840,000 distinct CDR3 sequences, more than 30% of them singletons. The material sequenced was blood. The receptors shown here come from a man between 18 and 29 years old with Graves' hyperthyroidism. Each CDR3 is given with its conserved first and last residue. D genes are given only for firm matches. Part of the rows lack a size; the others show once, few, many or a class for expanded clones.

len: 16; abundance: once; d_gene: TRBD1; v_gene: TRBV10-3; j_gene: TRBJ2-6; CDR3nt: TGTGCCACCGGGACAGGGGAGTACTCTGGGGCCAACGTCCTGACTTTC; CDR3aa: CATGTGEYSGANVLTF
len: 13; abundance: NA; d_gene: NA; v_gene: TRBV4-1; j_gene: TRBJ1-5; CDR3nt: TGCGCCAGCAGTATAGGGGTACGGCAGCCCCAGCATTTT; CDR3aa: CASSIGVRQPQHF
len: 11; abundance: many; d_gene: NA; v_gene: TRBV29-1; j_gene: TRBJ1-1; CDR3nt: TGCAGCGTCCCAGGAGGGTCTGAAGCTTTCTTT; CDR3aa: CSVPGGSEAFF
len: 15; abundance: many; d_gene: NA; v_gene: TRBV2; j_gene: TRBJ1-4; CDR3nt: TGTGCCAGCAGTGAAACCTCTCCCCCTGGGGGAAAACTGTTTTTT; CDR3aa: CASSETSPPGGKLFF
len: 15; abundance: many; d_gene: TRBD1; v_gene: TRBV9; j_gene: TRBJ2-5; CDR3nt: TGTGCCAGCAGCGTAGGTAACGACAGGGGAGAGACCCAGTACTTC; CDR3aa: CASSVGNDRGETQYF
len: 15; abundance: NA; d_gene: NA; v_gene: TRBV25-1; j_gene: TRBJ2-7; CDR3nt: TGTGCCAGCAGTGACCCCGGGACTCTGGGGTACGAGCAGTACTTC; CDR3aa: CASSDPGTLGYEQYF
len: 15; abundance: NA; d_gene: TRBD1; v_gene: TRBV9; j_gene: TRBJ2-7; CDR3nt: TGTGCCAGCAGCGTAGCGGACAGGGGCTCCTACGAGCAGTACTTC; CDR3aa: CASSVADRGSYEQYF
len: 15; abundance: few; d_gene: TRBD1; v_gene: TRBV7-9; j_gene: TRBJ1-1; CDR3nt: TGTGCCCCCGAGGGGACAGCGTCCTTAAACACTGAAGCTTTCTTT; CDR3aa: CAPEGTASLNTEAFF
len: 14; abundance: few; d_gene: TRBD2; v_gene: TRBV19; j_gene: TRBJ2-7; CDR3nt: TGTGCCAGTAGTGCAGCGGGGGAAGTATCCGAGCAGTACTTC; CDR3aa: CASSAAGEVSEQYF
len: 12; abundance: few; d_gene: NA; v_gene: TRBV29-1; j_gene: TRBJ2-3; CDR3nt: TGCAGCGTTGCTGATGGCCCGGATACGCAGTATTTT; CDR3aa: CSVADGPDTQYF
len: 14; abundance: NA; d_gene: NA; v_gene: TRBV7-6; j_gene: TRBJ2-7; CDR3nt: TGTGCCAGCAGCTTAGTGGGGGATGCCTACGAGCAGTACTTC; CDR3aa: CASSLVGDAYEQYF
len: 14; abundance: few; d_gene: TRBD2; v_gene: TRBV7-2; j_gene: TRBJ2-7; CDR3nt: TGTGCCAGCAGCGGACCGGGGGGTCCCTACGAGCAGTACTTC; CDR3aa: CASSGPGGPYEQYF
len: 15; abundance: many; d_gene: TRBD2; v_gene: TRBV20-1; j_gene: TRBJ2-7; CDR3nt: TGCAGTGCTACTAGCGGGCGGGAGGAACGCTACGAGCAGTACTTC; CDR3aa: CSATSGREERYEQYF
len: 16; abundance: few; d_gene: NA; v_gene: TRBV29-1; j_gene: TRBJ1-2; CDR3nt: TGCAGCGCCCAACGACCTCTGGATGGGGGGGGCTATGGCTACACCTTC; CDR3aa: CSAQRPLDGGGYGYTF
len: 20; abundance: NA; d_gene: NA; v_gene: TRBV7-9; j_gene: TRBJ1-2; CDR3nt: TGTGCCAGCAGCCCCAGTGGGGGACGTTTGACCGGGGACACAGGTTATGGCTACACCTTC; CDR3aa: CASSPSGGRLTGDTGYGYTF
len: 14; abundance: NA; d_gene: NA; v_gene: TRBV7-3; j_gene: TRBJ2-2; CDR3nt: TGTGCCAGCAGCAGACTAGTAAACACCGGGGAGCTGTTTTTT; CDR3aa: CASSRLVNTGELFF
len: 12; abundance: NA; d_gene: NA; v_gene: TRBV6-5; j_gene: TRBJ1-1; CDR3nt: TGTGCCACCCGATTCAGGGGCACTGAAGCTTTCTTT; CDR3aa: CATRFRGTEAFF
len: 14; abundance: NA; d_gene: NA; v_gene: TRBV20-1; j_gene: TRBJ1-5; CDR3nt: TGCAGTGCTAGGGCGGAGGGGCCCCATCAGCCCCAGCATTTT; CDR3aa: CSARAEGPHQPQHF
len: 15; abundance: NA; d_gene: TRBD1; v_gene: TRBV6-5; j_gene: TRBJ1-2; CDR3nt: TGTGCCAGCAGTTTCGGACAGGGCGGGGGGAATGGCTACACCTTC; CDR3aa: CASSFGQGGGNGYTF
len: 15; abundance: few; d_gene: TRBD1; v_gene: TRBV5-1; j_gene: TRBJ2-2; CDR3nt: TGCGCCAGCAGCTCAGACAGGGATAGCACCGGGGAGCTGTTTTTT; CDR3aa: CASSSDRDSTGELFF
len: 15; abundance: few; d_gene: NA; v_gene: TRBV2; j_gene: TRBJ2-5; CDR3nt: TGTGCCAGCAGTAAAAGGGAGGCTCCCCAAGAGACCCAGTACTTC; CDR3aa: CASSKREAPQETQYF
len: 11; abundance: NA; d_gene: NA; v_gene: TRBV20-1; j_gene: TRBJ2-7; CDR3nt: TGCAGCGTTGGAGGAGGGGCCGAGCAGTACTTC; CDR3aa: CSVGGGAEQYF
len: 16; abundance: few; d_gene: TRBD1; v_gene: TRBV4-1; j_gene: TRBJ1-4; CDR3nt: TGCGCCAGCAGCCAAAATGACAGGGGGAATTATGAAAAACTGTTTTTT; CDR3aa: CASSQNDRGNYEKLFF
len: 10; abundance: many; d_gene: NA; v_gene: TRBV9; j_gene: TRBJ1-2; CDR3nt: TGTGCCAGCAGGGGCTCGAGCTACACCTTC; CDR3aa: CASRGSSYTF
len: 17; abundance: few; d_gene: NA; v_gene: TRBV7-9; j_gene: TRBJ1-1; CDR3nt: TGTGCCAGCAGATTTCCCGGGACCCAATCTATGAACACTGAAGCTTTCTTT; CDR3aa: CASRFPGTQSMNTEAFF
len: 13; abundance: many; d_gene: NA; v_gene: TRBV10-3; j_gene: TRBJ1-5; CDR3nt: TGTGCCATCAGTGAGTCGGGCCGTAACCCCCAGCATTTT; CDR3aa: CAISESGRNPQHF
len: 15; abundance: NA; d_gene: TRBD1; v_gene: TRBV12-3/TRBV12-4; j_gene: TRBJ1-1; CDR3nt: TGTGCCAGCAGTTCGCCGGACAGGGTGAGGACTGAAGCTTTCTTT; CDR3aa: CASSSPDRVRTEAFF
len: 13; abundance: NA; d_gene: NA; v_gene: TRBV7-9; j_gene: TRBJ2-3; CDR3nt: TGTGCCAGCAGTCCTACTGACACAGATACGCAGTATTTT; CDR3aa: CASSPTDTDTQYF
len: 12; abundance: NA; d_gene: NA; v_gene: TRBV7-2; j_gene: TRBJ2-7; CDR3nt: TGTGCCAGCACCCACGGCCGGGACGAGCAGTACTTC; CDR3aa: CASTHGRDEQYF
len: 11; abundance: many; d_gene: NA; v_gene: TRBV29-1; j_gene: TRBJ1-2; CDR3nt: TGCAGCGTCGGAGACACTTATGGCTACACCTTC; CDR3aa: CSVGDTYGYTF
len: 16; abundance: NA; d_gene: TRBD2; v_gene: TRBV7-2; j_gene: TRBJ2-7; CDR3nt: TGTGCCAGCAGCTACTATCTAGCGGGAGGCACCTACGAGCAGTACTTC; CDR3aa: CASSYYLAGGTYEQYF
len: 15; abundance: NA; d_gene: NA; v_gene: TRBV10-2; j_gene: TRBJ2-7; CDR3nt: TGCGCCAGCAGAGACACAGGGCGAGGAGGCTACGAGCAGTACTTC; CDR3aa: CASRDTGRGGYEQYF
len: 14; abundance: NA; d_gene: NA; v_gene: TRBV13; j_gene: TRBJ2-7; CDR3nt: TGTGCCAGCAGCTTAGCGGGGGCAGACTACGAGCAGTACTTC; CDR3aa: CASSLAGADYEQYF
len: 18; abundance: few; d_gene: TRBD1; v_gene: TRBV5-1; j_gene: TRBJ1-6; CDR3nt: TGCGCCAGCAGCTTGGGGGACAGGGAGACGACCTATAATTCACCCCTCCACTTT; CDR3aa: CASSLGDRETTYNSPLHF
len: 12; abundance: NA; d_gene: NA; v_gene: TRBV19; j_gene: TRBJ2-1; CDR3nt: TGTGCCAGTAGTATAGCCCCCAATGAGCAGTTCTTC; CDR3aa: CASSIAPNEQFF
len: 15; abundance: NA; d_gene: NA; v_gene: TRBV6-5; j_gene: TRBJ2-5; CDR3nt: TGTGCCAGCAGTTACTCGCCAGGGGCGAGGGAGACCCAGTACTTC; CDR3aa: CASSYSPGARETQYF
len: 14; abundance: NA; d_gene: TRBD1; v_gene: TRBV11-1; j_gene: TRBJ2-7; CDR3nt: TGTGCCAGCAGCTTAGTGACAGGGATTGACGAGCAGTACTTC; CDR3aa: CASSLVTGIDEQYF
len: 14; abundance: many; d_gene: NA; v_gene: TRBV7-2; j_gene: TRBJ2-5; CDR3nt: TGTGCCAGCAGCTTAGTATACAGTCAAGAGACCCAGTACTTC; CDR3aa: CASSLVYSQETQYF
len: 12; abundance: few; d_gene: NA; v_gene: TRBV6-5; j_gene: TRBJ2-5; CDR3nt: TGTGCCACCTCTCAGGGGCTAGAGACCCAGTACTTC; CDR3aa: CATSQGLETQYF
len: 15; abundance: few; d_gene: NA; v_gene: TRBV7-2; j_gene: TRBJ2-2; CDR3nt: TGTGCCAGCAGAGCCGGGCGGGCGGGCACCGGGGAGCTGTTTTTT; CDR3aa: CASRAGRAGTGELFF
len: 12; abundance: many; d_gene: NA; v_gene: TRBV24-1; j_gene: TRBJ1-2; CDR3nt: TGTGCCACCAGTGACTACAGGGATGGCTACACCTTC; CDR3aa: CATSDYRDGYTF
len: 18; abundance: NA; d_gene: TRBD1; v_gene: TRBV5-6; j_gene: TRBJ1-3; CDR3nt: TGTGCCAGCAGCTTTGGACAGGGGGCTCCGTTGAGCGGAAACACCATATATTTT; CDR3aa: CASSFGQGAPLSGNTIYF
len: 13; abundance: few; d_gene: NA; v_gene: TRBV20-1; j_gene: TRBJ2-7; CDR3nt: TGCAGTGCCCGGACTCTGATCTCCTACGAGCAGTACTTC; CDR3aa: CSARTLISYEQYF
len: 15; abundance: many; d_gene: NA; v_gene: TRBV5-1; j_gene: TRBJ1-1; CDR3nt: TGCGCCAGCAGCTTGGCCACGGATGTGAACACTGAAGCTTTCTTT; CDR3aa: CASSLATDVNTEAFF
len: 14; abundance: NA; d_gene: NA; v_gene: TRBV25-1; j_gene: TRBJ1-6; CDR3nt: TGTGCCAGCACTCCGGGACAAGGCAATTCACCCCTCCACTTT; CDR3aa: CASTPGQGNSPLHF
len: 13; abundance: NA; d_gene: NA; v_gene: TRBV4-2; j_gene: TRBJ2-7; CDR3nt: TGTGCCTGGAGTCGCGGGATGGGCTACGAGCAGTACTTC; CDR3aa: CAWSRGMGYEQYF
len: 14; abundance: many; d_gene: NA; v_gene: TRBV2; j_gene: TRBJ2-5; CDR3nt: TGTGCCAGCACCGGGGTCGAGGGGGGTGAGACCCAGTACTTC; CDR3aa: CASTGVEGGETQYF
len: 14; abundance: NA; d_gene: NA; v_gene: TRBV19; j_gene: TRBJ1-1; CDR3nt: TGTGCCAGCAGTTCTCCTAGGTCTGACACTGAAGCTTTCTTT; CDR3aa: CASSSPRSDTEAFF
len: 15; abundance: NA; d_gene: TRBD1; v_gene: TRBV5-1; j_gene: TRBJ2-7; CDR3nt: TGCGCCAGCAGCTTGAGGGGACAGGGGTCTAACGGGCAGTACTTC; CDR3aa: CASSLRGQGSNGQYF
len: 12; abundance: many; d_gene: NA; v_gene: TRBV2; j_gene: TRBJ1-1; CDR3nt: TGTGCCAGCAGTGAACATGAGCCTGAAGCTTTCTTT; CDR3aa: CASSEHEPEAFF